This TCR beta chain came from a study of vaccination and CD4 T cells after COVID-19. Study context: The authors used overlapping spike peptides from SARS-CoV-2, HCoV-NL63, HCoV-OC43 and HCoV-229E to stimulate cells.

Treatment defined: roughly nine-day PBMC culture with coronavirus spike peptide pools or control peptides (ViraFEST assay). T cells were expanded with peptide pools, and expanded clonotypes were identified by TCR sequencing. Before Alpha, Beta and Delta appeared in the US, convalescents tested positive (March–December 2020). With regard to this clonotype: Its antigen is undetermined.

CDR1 and CDR2 (germline): SGHTS, YDEGEE. Trimming cost V 4 bases and J 8 bases; bases outside gene matches: 10. There are 14 residues in the CDR3. Sequencing of the DNA from cultured CD4+ T cells was carried out with the Oncomine TCR Beta short-read assay. CD4+ T cells were cultured, and genomic DNA was extracted from them. TCRdb passed the PCR reads through MiXCR, listing each CDR3 protein once. The data show around 15,000 distinct CDR3 sequences, about 55% seen once. The material was CD4+ T cells from blood, cultured in vitro, obtained before SARS-CoV-2 vaccination. The source is a human donor who had recovered from COVID-19. The chain is built from TRBV5-8 and TRBJ2-5, with 8 bases lining up with TRBD2. The CDR3 coding sequence is TGTGCCAGCAGCCCCCCGGGAGGGGCGAGCACCCAGTACTTC. It is translated as CASSPPGGASTQYF. Full variable domain (missing parts from reference TRBV5-8 and TRBJ2-5): EAGVTQSPTHLIKTRGQQATLRCSPISGHTSVYWYQQALGLGLQFLLWYDEGEERNRGNFPPRFSGRQFPNYSSELNVNALELEDSALYLCASSPPGGASTQYFGPGTRLLVL.